The clone carrying this TCR beta chain was seen only once. Antigen unknown. The source of the sample is a study of graft-versus-host responses after intestinal transplantation. Study-wide results and caveats: Allograft clonal ratios (graft-versus-host to host-versus-graft) were high in patients who had graft-donor T cell macrochimerism. Marrow from the recipient contained GvH clones, some of which had appeared first in ileum or blood.

This CDR3 has 15 residues. Germline CDR1 MDHEN, CDR2 SYDVKM. Unmatched junction bases numbered 5, after V lost 3 bases and J lost 2 bases. This table comes from immunoSEQ multiplex PCR, and its TCRdb copy is limited to in-frame clones, with some not included. This table has about 120,000 clones, around 95% appearing once. The clonotype comes from a human donor who received an intestinal transplant. The chain carries TRBV28 and TRBJ2-7; TRBD1 matches 9 bases. Source: unstimulated CD8+ T cells sorted from spleen or lymph node cells, taken before intestinal transplant. The CDR3 coding sequence is TGTGCCAGCAGTTTTCGGGACAGGGAGGCCTACGAGCAGTACTTC. Encoded protein: CASSFRDREAYEQYF. Full variable domain (remainder filled in from reference TRBV28 and TRBJ2-7): DVKVTQSSRYLVKRTGEKVFLECVQDMDHENMFWYRQDPGLGLRLIYFSYDVKMKEKGDIPEGYSVSREKKERFSLILESASTNQTSMYLCASSFRDREAYEQYFGPGTRLTVT.